One sample yielded the 25 T cell receptor beta chains listed below, sequenced in a study of blood T cell repertoires in COVID-19 (dated by TCRdb to 2018 to 2021). The library was produced with the immunoSEQ multiplex PCR assay. The table comes from immuneACCESS by way of TCRdb, which keeps in-frame sequences with V and J called. Part of the clones is missing from these tables; in studies checked, under half for an unresolved V gene and the rest for unknown reasons. The sample data list 200,000 to 300,000 clones, and approximately 90% of these were observed just once. The ten largest account for over 3.5% of the sample. Sequenced sample: peripheral blood. The receptors here all came from a woman aged 40 to 50 with acute or convalescent COVID-19.

The chain carries TRBV6-1 and TRBJ1-2; TRBD1 is a possible D gene (5 bases). Trimming removed 1 base at V and 4 bases at J, with 13 bases between. CDR3 size: 15 residues. Germline V gene sequence: CDR1 MNHNS, CDR2 SASEGT. CDR3 loop: CASSEGRDGSYGYTF. For the CDR3, the DNA is TGTGCCAGCAGTGAAGGGCGGGACGGCAGCTATGGCTACACCTTC.

This rearrangement joins TRBV19 to TRBJ1-4; 10 nucleotides agree with TRBD1. The CDR3 runs to 16 residues. With V trimmed by 3 bases and J by 6 bases, 7 bases remained unmatched. Germline loops: CDR1 LNHDA, CDR2 SQIVND (reference sequence). Written as DNA, the CDR3 is TGTGCCAGTAGTATGGGATTGGGGACAGGGGATGAAAAACTGTTTTTT. Translating it yields CASSMGLGTGDEKLFF.

Comment on this clone: This sample also contains other DNA sequences that code for the same CDR3. The chain combines TRBV10-2 with TRBJ1-1; possibly TRBD1 for D (6 bases). V dropped 8 bases and J dropped 1 base, with 8 bases sitting between them. The germline gives CDR1 WSHSY, CDR2 SAAADI. The CDR3 is 12 residues long. The CDR3 DNA follows: TGCGCCAGCCTACAGGGGAACACTGAAGCTTTCTTT. This sequence encodes CASLQGNTEAFF.

This sequence joins TRBV7-8 and TRBJ1-5; 8 nucleotides match TRBD1. After removal of 5 bases from V and 0 bases from J, the junction contained 9 bases not matched to a gene. The CDR3 has 17 residues. Germline lookup yields CDR1 SGHVS and CDR2 FQNEAQ. The CDR3 sequence is CASSQKYRGDSNQPQHF. In DNA form, the CDR3 reads TGTGCCAGCAGCCAAAAATACAGGGGGGATAGCAATCAGCCCCAGCATTTT.

This clone appeared a few times. The chain employs TRBV3-1 (or the pseudogene TRBV3-2) and TRBJ2-3; 7 bases align to TRBD2. The CDR3 consists of 15 residues. Germline V CDR1 and CDR2: LGHDT, YNNKEL (reference sequence). The trim removed 1 base at V and 6 bases at J, leaving 7 bases unmatched. CDR3 loop: CASSQGRTGRDTQYF. CDR3 bases: TGTGCCAGCAGCCAAGGGCGAACCGGGAGGGATACGCAGTATTTT.

The V gene is TRBV6-5, the J gene TRBJ1-5; 8 nucleotides match TRBD1. Germline CDR1 MNHEY, CDR2 SVGAGI. The CDR3 length is 14 residues. J gave up 6 bases and V 7 bases, and 8 bases lay outside the gene matches. The CDR3 DNA reads as TGTGCCAGCACTAGGCGGACAGGGACTCAGCCCCAGCATTTT. Protein sequence: CASTRRTGTQPQHF.

The chain joins TRBV23-1 to TRBJ1-2; 8 bases align to TRBD1. TRBV23-1 is flagged as an ORF with uncertain function. The CDR3 has 16 amino acids. Trimming removed 4 bases from V and 5 bases from J; junction bases left unmatched: 12. The CDR3 loop reads CASSPTQGALRYGYTF. CDR3 nucleotide sequence: TGCGCCAGCAGTCCTACGCAGGGGGCGCTTAGATATGGCTACACCTTC.

This clone was seen a single time. The gene calls are TRBV18 and TRBJ1-6; D is perhaps TRBD1 (5 bases). CDR1 and CDR2 from the germline V gene are KGHSH and LQKENI. The CDR3 consists of 14 residues. The germline V and J ends were trimmed by 2 bases and 7 bases, with 9 bases remaining between them. The CDR3 DNA follows: TGTGCCAGCTCACCAGGCAGGGTGAATTCACCCCTCCACTTT. This sequence encodes CASSPGRVNSPLHF.

The table lists this clone with a few counts. The rearrangement joins TRBV6-6 to TRBJ1-3; D remains unclear. Germline CDR1 and CDR2: MNHNY and SVGAGI (reference sequence). Trimming stripped 7 bases from V and 0 bases from J, with 10 bases between. The CDR3 consists of 14 residues. CDR3 nucleotide sequence: TGTGCCAGCATTGCAGGAGGCTCTGGAAACACCATATATTTT. It translates to CASIAGGSGNTIYF.

V and J are TRBV11-2 and TRBJ2-5; TRBD1 is a possible D gene (5 bases). This CDR3 contains 14 residues. V dropped 6 bases and J dropped 3 bases, with 14 bases sitting between them. Germline assignment: CDR1 SGHAT and CDR2 FQNNGV. The CDR3 loop reads CASRPAAGKETQYF. CDR3 sequence (DNA): TGTGCCAGCAGGCCCGCGGCAGGGAAAGAGACCCAGTACTTC.

This clone was seen more than once but under ten times. V and J are TRBV7-3 and TRBJ1-5; the D is unclear. V shed 5 bases and J shed 5 bases, with 10 bases lying between them. The CDR3 consists of 13 residues. The V gene's germline CDR1 is SGHTA and CDR2 FQGTGA. The CDR3 loop reads CASSLGRDQPQHF. DNA for the CDR3: TGTGCCAGCAGCCTGGGGAGGGATCAGCCCCAGCATTTT.

The chain carries TRBV5-1 and TRBJ1-6; 7 nucleotides line up with TRBD1. V dropped 4 bases and J dropped 7; count of bases not matched to a gene: 11. The CDR3 sequence is 16 residues long. Germline CDR1 reads SGHRS; CDR2 reads YFSETQ. The CDR3 sequence: CASSPSSGQANSPLHF. The CDR3 DNA reads as TGCGCCAGCAGCCCGAGCTCCGGACAGGCCAATTCACCCCTCCACTTT.

V gene TRBV5-8 combines with J gene TRBJ2-5; D possibly corresponds to TRBD1 (5 bases). Germline values: CDR1 SGHTS, CDR2 YDEGEE. Trimming stripped 7 bases from V and 4 bases from J, with 17 bases between. This CDR3 has 14 residues. The CDR3 region is CASPRGSLSETQYF. CDR3 coding DNA: TGTGCCAGCCCAAGGGGCTCCCTCTCAGAGACCCAGTACTTC. Complete variable domain (other parts from reference TRBV5-8 and TRBJ2-5): EAGVTQSPTHLIKTRGQQATLRCSPISGHTSVYWYQQALGLGLQFLLWYDEGEERNRGNFPPRFSGRQFPNYSSELNVNALELEDSALYLCASPRGSLSETQYFGPGTRLLVL.

The CDR3 DNA is TGTGCCAGCAGCCACCAAGTCCCGAGGGGGCGGGGGGTGGAAAAACTGTTTTTT. Amino acid sequence: CASSHQVPRGRGVEKLFF. The V gene is TRBV14, the J gene TRBJ1-4, with 7 bases fitting TRBD1. Germline assignment: CDR1 SGHDN and CDR2 FVKESK. The CDR3 spans 18 residues. J gave up 8 bases and V 3 bases, and 18 bases lay outside the gene matches.

J is TRBJ1-1 and V is TRBV27; 7 bases are a match to TRBD1. CDR1 and CDR2 from the germline V gene are MNHEY and SMNVEV (reference sequence). V shed 6 bases, J shed 0 bases, and the junction held 4 bases outside the gene matches. The CDR3 is 14 residues long. This chain's CDR3 is CASRWDSMNTEAFF. DNA for the CDR3: TGTGCCAGCAGATGGGACAGCATGAACACTGAAGCTTTCTTT.

The rearrangement links TRBV11-2 to TRBJ1-2, with a possible D match to TRBD1 (5 bases). There are 13 residues in the CDR3. Germline values: CDR1 SGHAT, CDR2 FQNNGV. Trimming took off 0 bases at V and 12 bases at J, with 14 bases between the two ends. The CDR3 sequence: CASSLDTIGVHTF. CDR3 DNA sequence: TGTGCCAGCAGCTTAGACACGATAGGGGTACACACCTTC.

The J gene is TRBJ1-4, the V gene TRBV4-1; weak D call: TRBD1 (5 bases). Trimming removed 5 bases from V and 0 bases from J, with 13 bases in between. This CDR3 has 16 amino acids. Germline V lookup: CDR1 MGHRA, CDR2 YSYEKL. For the CDR3, the DNA is TGCGCCAGCAGCTTCCGCCCGGGGGCAACTAATGAAAAACTGTTTTTT. Its translation: CASSFRPGATNEKLFF.

The chain carries TRBV19 and TRBJ2-1; 8 bases agree with TRBD2. The CDR3 has 15 amino acids. The J segment lost 9 bases and the V segment lost 8 bases, leaving 15 bases of the junction unmatched. CDR1 is LNHDA, CDR2 SQIVND, per germline (reference sequence). The CDR3 nucleotides read TGTGCCAGTTCCGGGGGGGATACAATATCAGTTGAGCAGTTCTTC. Translated, it gives CASSGGDTISVEQFF.

J is TRBJ1-3 and V is TRBV19; 7 bases are a match to TRBD1. The ends lost 4 bases at V and 4 bases at J; junction bases unmatched: 10. From germline, CDR1 is LNHDA and CDR2 SQIVND (reference sequence). The CDR3 sequence is 16 residues long. CDR3 protein: CASSTGTAALGNTIYF. For the CDR3, the DNA is TGTGCCAGTAGTACCGGGACAGCGGCCTTGGGAAACACCATATATTTT.

V usage is TRBV5-1 and J usage is TRBJ1-2, with D tentatively TRBD1 (6 bases). Trimming left V 0 bases short and J 8 bases short, with 17 bases between. Germline-derived CDR1 and CDR2 are SGHRS and YFSETQ. The CDR3 extends over 15 amino acids. CDR3 nucleotide sequence: TGCGCCAGCAGCTTGGGGTGGGGGCGAGAAGAAGGCTACACCTTC. Translation gives CASSLGWGREEGYTF.

This clone occurred a few times. The V and J genes are TRBV10-1 and TRBJ2-2, with 10 positions matching TRBD2. V shed 7 bases, J shed 6 bases, and the junction held 2 bases outside the gene matches. The CDR3 loop spans 13 amino acids. Germline assignment: CDR1 WNHNN and CDR2 SYGVQD (reference sequence). CDR3 protein: CASKGTSAGELFF. In DNA, the CDR3 is TGCGCCAGCAAAGGGACTAGCGCCGGGGAGCTGTTTTTT.

The rearrangement links TRBV2 to TRBJ2-7; possibly TRBD2 for D (5 bases). V shed 6 bases and J shed 4 bases, with 10 bases lying between them. The CDR3 covers 12 residues. Looked up from germline, CDR1 is SNHLY and CDR2 is FYNNEI. This CDR3 is CASRLVSYEQYV. In DNA, the CDR3 is TGTGCCAGCAGACTAGTTTCGTACGAGCAGTACGTC.

The V gene is TRBV4-1, the J gene TRBJ2-1, with 12 bases fitting TRBD2. Trimming at V came to 4 bases and at J to 2 bases, leaving 6 bases not matched to a gene. The CDR3 length is 17 residues. The V gene's germline CDR1 is MGHRA and CDR2 YSYEKL. This CDR3 reads CASSRTGLAGPYNEQFF. The CDR3 DNA reads TGCGCCAGCAGCCGAACGGGACTAGCGGGCCCCTACAATGAGCAGTTCTTC.

As for this clone: The DNA is left out, because the CDR3 cannot be placed on it with certainty; the CDR3 is given as TCRdb lists it. J is TRBJ2-7 and V is TRBV21-1; TRBD2, the table's D call, was not compared with the DNA. TRBV21-1 is designated a pseudogene. Both ends counted, the CDR3 spans 19 residues. The CDR3 spells CASSTAFARGAPWVGEQYV.

The V and J genes are TRBV27 and TRBJ2-3, with TRBD2 as a possible D gene (6 bases). The CDR3 runs to 14 residues. V lost 0 bases, J lost 10 bases, and 14 bases lay in between. Germline CDR1 and CDR2: MNHEY and SMNVEV (reference sequence). CDR3 DNA: TGTGCCAGCAGTTTATCCGCGACTAGTATGGCGCAGTATTTT. Residues: CASSLSATSMAQYF.